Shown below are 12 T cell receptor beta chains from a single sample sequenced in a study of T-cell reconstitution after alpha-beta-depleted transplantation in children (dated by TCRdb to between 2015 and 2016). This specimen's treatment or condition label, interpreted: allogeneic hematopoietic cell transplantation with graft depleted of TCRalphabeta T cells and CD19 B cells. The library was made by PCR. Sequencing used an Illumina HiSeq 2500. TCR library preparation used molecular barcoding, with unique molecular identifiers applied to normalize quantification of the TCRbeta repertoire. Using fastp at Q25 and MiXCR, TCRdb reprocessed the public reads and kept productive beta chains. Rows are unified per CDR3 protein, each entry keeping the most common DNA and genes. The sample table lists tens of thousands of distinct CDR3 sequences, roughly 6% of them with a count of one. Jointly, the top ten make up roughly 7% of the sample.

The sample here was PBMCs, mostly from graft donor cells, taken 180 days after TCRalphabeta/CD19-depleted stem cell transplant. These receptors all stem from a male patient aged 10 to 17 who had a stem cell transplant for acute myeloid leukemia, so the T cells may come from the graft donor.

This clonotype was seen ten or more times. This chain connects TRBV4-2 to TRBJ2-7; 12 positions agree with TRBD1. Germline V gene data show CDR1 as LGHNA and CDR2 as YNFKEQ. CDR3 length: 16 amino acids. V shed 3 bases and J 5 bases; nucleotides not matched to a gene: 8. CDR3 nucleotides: TGTGCCAGCAGCCAGGCTGCCGGGACAGGGGGCCACGAGCAGTACTTC. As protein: CASSQAAGTGGHEQYF.

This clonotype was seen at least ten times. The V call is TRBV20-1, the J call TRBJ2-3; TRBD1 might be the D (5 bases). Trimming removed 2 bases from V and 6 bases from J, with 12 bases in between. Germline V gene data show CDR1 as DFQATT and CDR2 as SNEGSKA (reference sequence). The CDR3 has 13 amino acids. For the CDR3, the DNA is TGCAGTGCTAGAATTCCAGGGTGGGATACGCAGTATTTT. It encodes CSARIPGWDTQYF.

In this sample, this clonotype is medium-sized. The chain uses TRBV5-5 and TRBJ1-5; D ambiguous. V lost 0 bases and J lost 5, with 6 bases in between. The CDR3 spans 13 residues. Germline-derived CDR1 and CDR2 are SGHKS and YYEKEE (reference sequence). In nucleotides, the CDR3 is TGTGCCAGCAGCTTGGGGAGGGATCAGCCCCAGCATTTT. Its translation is CASSLGRDQPQHF.

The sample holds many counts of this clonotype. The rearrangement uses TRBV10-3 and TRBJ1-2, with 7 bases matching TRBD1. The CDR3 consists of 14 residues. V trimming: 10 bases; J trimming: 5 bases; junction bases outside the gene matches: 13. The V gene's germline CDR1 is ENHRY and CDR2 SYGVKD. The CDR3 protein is CATLGTAGGYGYTF. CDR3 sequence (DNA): TGTGCCACTCTCGGGACAGCTGGTGGATATGGCTACACCTTC.

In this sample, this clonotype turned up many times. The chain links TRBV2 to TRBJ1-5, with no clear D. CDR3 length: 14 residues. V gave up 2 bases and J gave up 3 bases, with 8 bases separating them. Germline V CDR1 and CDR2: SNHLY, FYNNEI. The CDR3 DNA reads TGTGCCAGCAGTGAAAACGGTCTCAATCAGCCCCAGCATTTT. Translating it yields CASSENGLNQPQHF. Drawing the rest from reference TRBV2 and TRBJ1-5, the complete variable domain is EPEVTQTPSHQVTQMGQEVILRCVPISNHLYFYWYRQILGQKVEFLVSFYNNEISEKSEIFDDQFSVERPDGSNFTLKIRSTKLEDSAMYFCASSENGLNQPQHFGDGTRLSIL.

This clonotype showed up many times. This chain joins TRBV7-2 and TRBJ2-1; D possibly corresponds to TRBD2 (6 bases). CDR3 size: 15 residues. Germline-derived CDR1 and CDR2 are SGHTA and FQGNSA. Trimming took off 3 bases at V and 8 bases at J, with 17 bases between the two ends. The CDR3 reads CASSFLSVVADEQFF. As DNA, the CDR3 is TGTGCCAGCAGCTTTTTATCAGTGGTAGCGGATGAGCAGTTCTTC.

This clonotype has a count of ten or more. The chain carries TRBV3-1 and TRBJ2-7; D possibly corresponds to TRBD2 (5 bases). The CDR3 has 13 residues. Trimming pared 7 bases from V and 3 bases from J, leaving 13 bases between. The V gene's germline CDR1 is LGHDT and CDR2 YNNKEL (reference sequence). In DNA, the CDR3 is TGTGCCAGCACCCGAGGTGAGGGCTACGAGCAGTACTTC. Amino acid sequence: CASTRGEGYEQYF.

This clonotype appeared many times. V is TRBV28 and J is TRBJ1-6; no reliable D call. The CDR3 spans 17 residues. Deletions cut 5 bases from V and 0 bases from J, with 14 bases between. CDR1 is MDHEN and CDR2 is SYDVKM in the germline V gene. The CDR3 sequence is CASSPLPGSSYNSPLHF. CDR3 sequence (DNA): TGTGCCAGCAGTCCCCTACCTGGGAGCTCCTATAATTCACCCCTCCACTTT.

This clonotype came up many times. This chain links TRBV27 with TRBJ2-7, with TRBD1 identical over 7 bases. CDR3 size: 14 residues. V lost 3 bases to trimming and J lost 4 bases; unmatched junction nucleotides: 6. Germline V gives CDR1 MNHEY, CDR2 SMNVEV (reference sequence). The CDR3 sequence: CASSFRTGVYEQYF. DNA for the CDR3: TGTGCCAGCAGTTTCCGAACAGGGGTTTACGAGCAGTACTTC.

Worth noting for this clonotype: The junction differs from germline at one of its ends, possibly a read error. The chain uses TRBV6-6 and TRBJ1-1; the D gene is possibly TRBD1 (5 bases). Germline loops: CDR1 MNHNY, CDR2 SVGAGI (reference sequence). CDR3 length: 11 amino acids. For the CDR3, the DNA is TGTGTCAGCAGAATGGACACTGTAGCTTTCTTT. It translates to CVSRMDTVAFF.

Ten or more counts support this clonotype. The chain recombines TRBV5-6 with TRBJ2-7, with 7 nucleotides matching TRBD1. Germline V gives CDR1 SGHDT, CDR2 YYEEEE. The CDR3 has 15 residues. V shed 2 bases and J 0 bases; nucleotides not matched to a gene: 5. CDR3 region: CASSFRGPSSYEQYF. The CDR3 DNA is TGTGCCAGCAGCTTTAGGGGGCCCAGCTCCTACGAGCAGTACTTC.

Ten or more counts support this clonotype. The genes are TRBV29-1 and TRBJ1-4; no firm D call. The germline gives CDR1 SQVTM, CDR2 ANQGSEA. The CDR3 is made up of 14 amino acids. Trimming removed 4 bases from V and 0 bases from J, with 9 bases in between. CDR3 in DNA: TGCAGCGTTGGTGGACGTGCAACTAATGAAAAACTGTTTTTT. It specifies CSVGGRATNEKLFF.